Reported below is one TCR beta chain. This entry comes from a study of blood T cell repertoires in COVID-19. Study information: The United States, Italy and Spain provided the acute and convalescent COVID-19 samples. Sources were T cells, B-cell-depleted T cells, or PBMCs; the material itself was cDNA or gDNA.

Authors' analysis steps: Amplification of reference gene primers was used by the study to estimate nucleated cell counts. The assay was immunoSEQ multiplex PCR, and TCRdb's table has in-frame clones only and misses some. V, J and clone size are those of that table, while D and trimming were read from the DNA. The repertoire includes approximately 150,000 clones, approximately 89% of them detected once, and 1.5% to 2% sits in the top ten. This CDR3 is 14 amino acids long. V was cut by 3 bases and J by 1 base, with 10 bases left in between. The germline gives CDR1 GTSNPN, CDR2 SVGIG (reference sequence).

V gene TRBV30 combines with J gene TRBJ1-5, with TRBD1 as a possible D gene (6 bases). The source of this sequence is a human donor in a cohort sampled during active COVID-19. Material: peripheral blood. The CDR3 sequence is CAWRQGGSNQPQHF. DNA for the CDR3: TGTGCCTGGAGACAGGGAGGGAGCAATCAGCCCCAGCATTTT.